This TCR beta chain is from a study of shared clonotypes between healthy human individuals. CD45RO-negative cells were positively selected for CCR7, leaving out terminally differentiated effector memory CD45RA+ cells. In germline, CDR1 is SGDLS, CDR2 YYNGEE. Trimming cost V 3 bases and J 1 base, with 14 bases left between them. This CDR3 is 16 amino acids long. Findings of the study overall: Generation probabilities were higher for clonotypes shared across all four sorted-subset donors than for unshared ones.

Remarks on this clone: Antigen unknown.

Measured with immunoSEQ multiplex PCR; TCRdb has only the in-frame clones, and not every one. The data contain some 600,000 clones, approximately 96% of them singletons. The specimen was naive CD8+ T cells sorted from blood. The sequence was obtained from a woman aged 25 to 39 in good health. This chain uses TRBV9 with TRBJ2-1; tentative D call: TRBD2 (5 bases). The CDR3 loop reads CASSDPPGNSYNEQFF. In nucleotides, the CDR3 is TGTGCCAGCAGCGACCCCCCGGGAAATTCCTACAATGAGCAGTTCTTC.